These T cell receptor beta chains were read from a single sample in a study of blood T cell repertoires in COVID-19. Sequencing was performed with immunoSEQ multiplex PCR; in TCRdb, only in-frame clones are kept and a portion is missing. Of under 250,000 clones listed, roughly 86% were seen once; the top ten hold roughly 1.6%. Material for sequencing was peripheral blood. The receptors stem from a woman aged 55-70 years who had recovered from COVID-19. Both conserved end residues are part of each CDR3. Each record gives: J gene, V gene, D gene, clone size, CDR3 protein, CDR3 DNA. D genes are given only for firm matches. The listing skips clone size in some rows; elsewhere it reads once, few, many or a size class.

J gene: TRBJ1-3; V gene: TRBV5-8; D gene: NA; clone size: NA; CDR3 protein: CASSLNLDTIYF; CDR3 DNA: TGTGCCAGCAGCTTAAACTTGGACACCATATATTTT
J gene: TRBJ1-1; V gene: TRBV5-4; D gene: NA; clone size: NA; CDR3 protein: CASSLTGNTEAFF; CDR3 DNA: TGTGCCAGCAGCTTGACGGGGAACACTGAAGCTTTCTTT
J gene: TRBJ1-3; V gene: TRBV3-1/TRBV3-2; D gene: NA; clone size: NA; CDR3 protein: CASSLSVSGNTIYF; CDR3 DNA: TGTGCCAGCAGCCTTAGCGTCTCCGGAAACACCATATATTTT
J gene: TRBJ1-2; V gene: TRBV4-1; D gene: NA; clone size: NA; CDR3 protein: CASSQELQFYGYTF; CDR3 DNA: TGCGCCAGCAGCCAAGAGCTACAGTTCTATGGCTACACCTTC
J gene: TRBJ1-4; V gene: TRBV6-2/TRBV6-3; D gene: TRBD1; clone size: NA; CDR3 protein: CASSYSTGTEKLFF; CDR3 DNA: TGTGCCAGCAGTTACTCGACAGGGACCGAAAAACTGTTTTTT
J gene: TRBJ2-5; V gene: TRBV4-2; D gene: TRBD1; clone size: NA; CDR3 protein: CASSQDTGVGETQYF; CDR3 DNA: TGTGCCAGCAGCCAAGATACAGGGGTGGGGGAGACCCAGTACTTC
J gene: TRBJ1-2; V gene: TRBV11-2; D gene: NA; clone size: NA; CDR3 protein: CASSRNLDYGYTF; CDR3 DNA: TGTGCCAGCAGCCGAAATCTAGACTATGGCTACACCTTC
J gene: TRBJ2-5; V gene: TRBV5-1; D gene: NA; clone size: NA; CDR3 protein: CASSLAMGGQETQYF; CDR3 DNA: TGCGCCAGCAGCTTGGCCATGGGGGGTCAAGAGACCCAGTACTTC
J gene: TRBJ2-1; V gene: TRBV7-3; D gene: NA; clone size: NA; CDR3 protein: CASSSARGGSYNEQFF; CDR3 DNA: TGTGCCAGCAGCTCGGCTAGGGGTGGATCTTACAATGAGCAGTTCTTC
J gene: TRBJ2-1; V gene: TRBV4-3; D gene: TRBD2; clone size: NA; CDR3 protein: CASSQMQAGLRNEQFF; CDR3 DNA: TGCGCCAGCAGCCAGATGCAAGCGGGGTTAAGGAATGAGCAGTTCTTC
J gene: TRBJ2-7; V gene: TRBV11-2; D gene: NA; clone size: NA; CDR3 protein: CASSSNRAPYEQYF; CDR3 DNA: TGTGCCAGCAGCTCCAACAGGGCTCCCTACGAGCAGTACTTC
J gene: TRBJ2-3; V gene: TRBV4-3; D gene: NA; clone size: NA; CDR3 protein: CASSPQGGKENTQYF; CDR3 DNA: TGCGCCAGCAGCCCTCAGGGCGGTAAGGAGAATACGCAGTATTTT
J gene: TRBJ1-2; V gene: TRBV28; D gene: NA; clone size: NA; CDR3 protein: CASSLGLWIGDSEYGYTF; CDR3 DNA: TGTGCCAGCAGTTTAGGTTTGTGGATTGGTGACAGCGAATATGGCTACACCTTC
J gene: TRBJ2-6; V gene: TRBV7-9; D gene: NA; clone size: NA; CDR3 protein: CASTLKAWEKSSGANVLTF; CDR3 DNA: TGTGCCAGCACCCTGAAGGCTTGGGAGAAAAGCTCTGGGGCCAACGTCCTGACTTTC
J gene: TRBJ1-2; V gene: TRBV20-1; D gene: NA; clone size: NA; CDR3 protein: CSASPGTAHGYTF; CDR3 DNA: TGCAGTGCTAGTCCCGGGACTGCCCATGGCTACACCTTC
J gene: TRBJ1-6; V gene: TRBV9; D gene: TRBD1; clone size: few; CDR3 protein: CASRATGAGSPLHF; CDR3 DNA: TGTGCCAGCAGGGCGACAGGGGCAGGGTCACCCCTCCACTTT
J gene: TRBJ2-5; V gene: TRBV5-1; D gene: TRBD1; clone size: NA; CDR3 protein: CASSLGQGGETQYF; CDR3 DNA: TGCGCCAGCAGCTTGGGACAGGGTGGTGAGACCCAGTACTTC
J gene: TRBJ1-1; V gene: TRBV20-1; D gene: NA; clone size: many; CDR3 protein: CSASRQIEAFF; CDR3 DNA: TGCAGTGCTAGTAGACAGATTGAAGCTTTCTTT
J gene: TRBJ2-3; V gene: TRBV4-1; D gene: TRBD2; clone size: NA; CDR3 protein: CASSQLGLAGASTDTQYF; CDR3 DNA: TGCGCCAGCAGCCAACTCGGACTAGCGGGGGCCTCCACAGATACGCAGTATTTT
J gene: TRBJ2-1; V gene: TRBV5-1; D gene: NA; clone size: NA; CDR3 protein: CASSSVGGSYNEQFF; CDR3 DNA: TGCGCCAGCAGCTCCGTGGGGGGTTCCTACAATGAGCAGTTCTTC
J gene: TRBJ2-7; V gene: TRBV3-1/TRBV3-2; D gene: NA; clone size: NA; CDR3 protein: CASSLPGITEQYF; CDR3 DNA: TGTGCCAGCAGCCTCCCAGGCATCACCGAGCAGTACTTC
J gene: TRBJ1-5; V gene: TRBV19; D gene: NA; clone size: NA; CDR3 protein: CASSPEGRHQPQHF; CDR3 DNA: TGTGCCAGTAGCCCCGAGGGCAGGCATCAGCCCCAGCATTTT
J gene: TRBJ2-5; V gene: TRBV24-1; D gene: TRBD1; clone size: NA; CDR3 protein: CATSDFNRGDQETQYF; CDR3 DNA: TGTGCCACCAGTGATTTTAACAGGGGCGACCAAGAGACCCAGTACTTC
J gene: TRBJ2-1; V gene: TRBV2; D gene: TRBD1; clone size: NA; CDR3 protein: CASSWDRVGNEQFF; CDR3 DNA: TGTGCCAGCAGTTGGGACAGGGTTGGGAATGAGCAGTTCTTC
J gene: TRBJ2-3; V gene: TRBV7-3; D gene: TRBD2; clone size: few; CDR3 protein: CASSAGLAGTQYF; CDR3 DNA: TGTGCCAGCAGCGCTGGACTAGCGGGTACGCAGTATTTT
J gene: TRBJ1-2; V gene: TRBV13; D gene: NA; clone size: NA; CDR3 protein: CASSLSDSYGYTF; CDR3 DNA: TGTGCCAGCAGCTTGTCAGACAGCTATGGCTACACCTTC
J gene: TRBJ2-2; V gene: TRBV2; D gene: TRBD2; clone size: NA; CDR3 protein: CASSRLAGNTGELFF; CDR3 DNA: TGTGCCAGCAGTAGGCTAGCGGGGAACACCGGGGAGCTGTTTTTT
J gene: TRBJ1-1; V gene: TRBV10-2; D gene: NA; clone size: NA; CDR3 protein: CASSRAGDDTEAFF; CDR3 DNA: TGCGCCAGCAGCCGGGCAGGGGATGACACTGAAGCTTTCTTT
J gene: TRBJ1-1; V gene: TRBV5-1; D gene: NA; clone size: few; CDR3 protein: CASSLSTANTEAFF; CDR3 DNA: TGCGCCAGCAGCTTGTCTACCGCGAACACTGAAGCTTTCTTT
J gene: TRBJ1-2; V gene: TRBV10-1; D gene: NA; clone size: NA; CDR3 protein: CAMLLRGGNYGYTF; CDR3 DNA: TGCGCCATGCTTCTGAGAGGGGGTAACTATGGCTACACCTTC
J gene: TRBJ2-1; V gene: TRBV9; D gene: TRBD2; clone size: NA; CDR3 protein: CASSARSGGTYNEQFF; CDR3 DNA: TGTGCCAGCAGCGCACGTAGCGGGGGGACCTACAATGAGCAGTTCTTC
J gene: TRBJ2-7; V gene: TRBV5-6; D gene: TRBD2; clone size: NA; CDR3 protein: CASSLREGGYEQYF; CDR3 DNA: TGTGCCAGCAGCCTCCGGGAGGGGGGCTACGAGCAGTACTTC
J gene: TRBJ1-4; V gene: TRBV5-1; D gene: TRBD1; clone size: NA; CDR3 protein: CASSLGVTGVEKLFF; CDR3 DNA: TGCGCCAGCAGCTTGGGGGTGACAGGGGTCGAAAAACTGTTTTTT
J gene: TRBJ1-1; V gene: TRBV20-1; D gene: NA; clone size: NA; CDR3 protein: CSGTGGTEAFF; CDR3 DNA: TGCAGTGGTACGGGGGGGACTGAAGCTTTCTTT
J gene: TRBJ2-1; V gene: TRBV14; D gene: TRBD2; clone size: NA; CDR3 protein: CASSNFQGSGGTYNEQFF; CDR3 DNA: TGTGCCAGCAGCAATTTCCAGGGATCCGGGGGGACCTACAATGAGCAGTTCTTC
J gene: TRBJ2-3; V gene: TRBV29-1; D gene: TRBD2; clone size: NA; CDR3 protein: CSVEGSGTSTDTQYF; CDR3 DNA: TGCAGCGTTGAAGGGAGCGGGACTAGCACAGATACGCAGTATTTT
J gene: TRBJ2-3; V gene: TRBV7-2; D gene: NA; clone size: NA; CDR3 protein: CASSSLLGGISTDTQYF; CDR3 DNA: TGTGCCAGCAGCTCCCTCCTTGGCGGAATTAGCACAGATACGCAGTATTTT
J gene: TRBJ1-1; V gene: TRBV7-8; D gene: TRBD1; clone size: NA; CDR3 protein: CASREGQGMNTEAFF; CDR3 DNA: TGTGCCAGCAGGGAGGGACAGGGTATGAACACTGAAGCTTTCTTT
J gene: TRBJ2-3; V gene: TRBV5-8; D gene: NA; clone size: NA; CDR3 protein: CASSGGAAYTDTQYF; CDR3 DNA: TGTGCCAGCAGCGGGGGGGCAGCCTACACAGATACGCAGTATTTT
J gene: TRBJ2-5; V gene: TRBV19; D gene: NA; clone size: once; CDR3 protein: CASSSRVQETQYF; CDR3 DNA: TGTGCCAGTAGTTCCCGGGTCCAAGAGACCCAGTACTTC
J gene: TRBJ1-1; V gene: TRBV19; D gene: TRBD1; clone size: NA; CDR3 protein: CASIWLPGQGRSEAFF; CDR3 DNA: TGTGCCAGTATTTGGTTACCGGGACAGGGGAGGAGTGAAGCTTTCTTT
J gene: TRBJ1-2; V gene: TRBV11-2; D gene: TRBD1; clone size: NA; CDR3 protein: CASSATGSYYGYTF; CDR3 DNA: TGTGCCAGCAGCGCGACAGGGTCATACTATGGCTACACCTTC
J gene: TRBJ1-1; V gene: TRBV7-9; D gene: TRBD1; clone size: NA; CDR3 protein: CASSLNSGGTEAFF; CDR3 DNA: TGTGCCAGCAGCTTAAACTCAGGGGGCACTGAAGCTTTCTTT
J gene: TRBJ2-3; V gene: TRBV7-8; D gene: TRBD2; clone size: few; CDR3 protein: CASSLGLNRNTDTQYF; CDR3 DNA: TGTGCCAGCAGCTTGGGACTAAACCGAAACACAGATACGCAGTATTTT
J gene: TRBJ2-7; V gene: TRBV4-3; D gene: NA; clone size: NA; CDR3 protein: CASSHGPGEQYF; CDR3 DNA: TGCGCCAGCAGCCACGGACCGGGGGAGCAGTACTTC
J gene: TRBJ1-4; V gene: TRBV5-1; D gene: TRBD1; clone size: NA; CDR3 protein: CASSTGEVREKLFF; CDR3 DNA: TGCGCCAGCAGCACAGGGGAGGTTAGGGAAAAACTGTTTTTT
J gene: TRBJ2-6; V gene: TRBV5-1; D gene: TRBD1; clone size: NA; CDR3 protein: CASSFAGGSGANVLTF; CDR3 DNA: TGCGCCAGCAGCTTCGCAGGGGGTAGCGGGGCCAACGTCCTGACTTTC
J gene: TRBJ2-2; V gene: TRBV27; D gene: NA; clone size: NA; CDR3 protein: CASRAGHPRGTGELFF; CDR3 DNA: TGTGCCAGCAGGGCGGGGCACCCTCGAGGGACCGGGGAGCTGTTTTTT
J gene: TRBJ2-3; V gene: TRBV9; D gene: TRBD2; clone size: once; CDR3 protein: CASSFDRTSGDTQYF; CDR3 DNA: TGTGCCAGCAGCTTTGACAGGACTAGCGGGGATACGCAGTATTTT
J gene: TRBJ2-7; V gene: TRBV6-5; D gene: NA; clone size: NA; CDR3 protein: CASSYGPRGREQYF; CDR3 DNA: TGTGCCAGCAGTTACGGTCCCCGTGGGCGCGAGCAGTACTTC
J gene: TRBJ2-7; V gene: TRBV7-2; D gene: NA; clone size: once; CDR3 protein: CASSYDRSSYEQYF; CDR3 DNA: TGTGCCAGCAGCTACGACAGGAGCTCCTACGAGCAGTACTTC